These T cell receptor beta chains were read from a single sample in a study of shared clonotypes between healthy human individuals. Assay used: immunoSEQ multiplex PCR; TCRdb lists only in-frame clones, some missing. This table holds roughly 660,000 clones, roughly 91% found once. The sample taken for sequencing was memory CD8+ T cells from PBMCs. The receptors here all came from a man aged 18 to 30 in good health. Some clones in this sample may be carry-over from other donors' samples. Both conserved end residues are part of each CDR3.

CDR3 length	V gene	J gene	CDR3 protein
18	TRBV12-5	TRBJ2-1	CASGLVQGISSSYNEQFF
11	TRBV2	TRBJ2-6	CASRRANVLTF
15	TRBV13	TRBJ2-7	CASSLWASGRYEQYF
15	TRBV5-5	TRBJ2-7	CASSAGQGPFYEQYF
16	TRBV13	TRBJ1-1	CASSSARGLLGTEAFF
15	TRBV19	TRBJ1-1	CASSASLTTYTEAFF
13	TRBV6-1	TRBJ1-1	CASGPGSETEAFF
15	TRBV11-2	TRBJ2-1	CASSFIDSPGNEQFF
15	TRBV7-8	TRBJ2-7	CASSSRASGRDEQYF
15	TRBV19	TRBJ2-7	CASSPTRQGSYEQYF
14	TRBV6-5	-	CAAAEGQSAYEQYF
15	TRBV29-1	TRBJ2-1	CSFAGGMKSYNEQFF
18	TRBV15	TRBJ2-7	CATSRGTGSVSSSYEQYF